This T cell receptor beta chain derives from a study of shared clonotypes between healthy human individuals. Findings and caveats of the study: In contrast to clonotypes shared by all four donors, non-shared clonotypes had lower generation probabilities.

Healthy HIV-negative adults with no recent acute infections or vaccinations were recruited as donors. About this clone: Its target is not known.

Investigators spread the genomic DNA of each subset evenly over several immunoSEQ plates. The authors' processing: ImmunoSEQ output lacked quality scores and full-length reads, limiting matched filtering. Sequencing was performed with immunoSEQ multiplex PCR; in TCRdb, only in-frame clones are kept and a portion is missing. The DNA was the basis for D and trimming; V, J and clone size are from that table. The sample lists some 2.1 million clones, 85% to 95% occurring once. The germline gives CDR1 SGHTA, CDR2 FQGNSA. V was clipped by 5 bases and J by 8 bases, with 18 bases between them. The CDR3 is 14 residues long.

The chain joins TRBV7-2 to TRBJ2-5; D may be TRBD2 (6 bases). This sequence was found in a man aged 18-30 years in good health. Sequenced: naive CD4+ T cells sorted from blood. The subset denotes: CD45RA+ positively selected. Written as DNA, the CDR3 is TGTGCCAGCAGCCTTAGCCGGGGGAAGAGAACCCAGTACTTC. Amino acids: CASSLSRGKRTQYF.